The 30 T cell receptor beta chains below were found in one sample sequenced in a study of cytomegalovirus exposure and HLA in healthy donors. With 60 Vbeta and 13 Jbeta primers, the PCR was carried out. Generated by immunoSEQ multiplex PCR, the TCRdb table keeps only in-frame clones and is missing some. The data show 99,000 or so clones, more than 80% seen once. Sequencing used PBMCs. The receptors come from a man between 18 and 35 years old in good health and CMV-seronegative.

The chain links TRBV6-1 to TRBJ1-2; D unclear. Germline assignment: CDR1 MNHNS and CDR2 SASEGT. The CDR3 loop spans 13 amino acids. V lost 8 bases to trimming and J lost 4 bases, with 14 bases between them. CDR3 DNA: TGTGCCAGCGGTTCGACAAGGTCCTATGGCTACACCTTC. Its protein product is CASGSTRSYGYTF.

This chain connects TRBV6-5 to TRBJ2-3; TRBD2 matches 8 bases. J gave up 5 bases and V 8 bases, and 3 bases lay outside the gene matches. The CDR3 contains 12 residues. Germline CDR1 MNHEY, CDR2 SVGAGI. CDR3 sequence reads: CASGLAGDTQYF. The CDR3 coding sequence is TGTGCCAGCGGACTAGCTGGAGATACGCAGTATTTT.

The rearrangement joins TRBV15 to TRBJ2-6, with a tentative D call TRBD1 (7 bases). Germline assignment: CDR1 LNHNV and CDR2 YYDKDF (reference sequence). This CDR3 has 16 residues. Trimming left V 6 bases short and J 8 bases short, with 20 bases between. The chain's CDR3 is CATRTQTSGGTNVLTF. DNA of the CDR3: TGTGCCACCAGGACCCAAACATCAGGGGGGACCAACGTCCTGACTTTC.

This chain joins TRBV19 and TRBJ1-5; a possible D gene is TRBD1 (6 bases). The CDR3 runs to 15 residues. Deletions cut 5 bases from V and 2 bases from J, with 13 bases between. The germline gives CDR1 LNHDA, CDR2 SQIVND (reference sequence). CDR3 bases: TGTGCCAGTAGTGGATCACAGGGAGGCAATCAGCCCCAGCATTTT. This encodes CASSGSQGGNQPQHF.

V and J are TRBV5-4 and TRBJ1-3; D may be TRBD1 (5 bases). CDR1 and CDR2 (germline): SGHNT, YYREEE (reference sequence). V lost 0 bases to trimming and J lost 0 bases, with 7 bases between them. This CDR3 spans 15 amino acids. CDR3 loop: CASSLVGDSGNTIYF. CDR3 bases: TGTGCCAGCAGCTTGGTAGGGGACTCTGGAAACACCATATATTTT. Together with reference TRBV5-4 and TRBJ1-3, the CDR3 gives the full variable domain: ETGVTQSPTHLIKTRGQQVTLRCSSQSGHNTVSWYQQALGQGPQFIFQYYREEENGRGNFPPRFSGLQFPNYSSELNVNALELDDSALYLCASSLVGDSGNTIYFGEGSWLTVV.

DNA for the CDR3: TGTGCCAGCAGTGAGGGTCAGGGTGATTTGGAGACCCAGTACTTC. Amino acid sequence: CASSEGQGDLETQYF. The V call is TRBV2, the J call TRBJ2-5; D may be TRBD1 (5 bases). CDR1 and CDR2 (germline): SNHLY, FYNNEI. Trimming pared 3 bases from V and 5 bases from J, leaving 16 bases between. The CDR3 is 15 amino acids.

The J gene is TRBJ1-1, the V gene TRBV5-6; possible D gene TRBD1, 6 bases. Germline CDR1 is SGHDT and CDR2 is YYEEEE. The CDR3 is made up of 15 amino acids. V dropped 3 bases and J dropped 2 bases, with 14 bases sitting between them. CDR3 nucleotides: TGTGCCAGCAGCTATGACATAGGGACAAACACTGAAGCTTTCTTT. Translation gives CASSYDIGTNTEAFF. Using reference TRBV5-6 and TRBJ1-1 for the parts outside the CDR3, the full variable domain is DAGVTQSPTHLIKTRGQQVTLRCSPKSGHDTVSWYQQALGQGPQFIFQYYEEEERQRGNFPDRFSGHQFPNYSSELNVNALLLGDSALYLCASSYDIGTNTEAFFGQGTRLTVV.

The rearrangement links TRBV11-3 to TRBJ2-7; D might be TRBD2 (7 bases). The CDR3 sequence is 17 residues long. V lost 4 bases, J lost 3 bases, and 22 bases lay in between. Germline V gives CDR1 SGHNT, CDR2 YENEEA. CDR3 residues: CASSSPWGRLAVYEQYF. In nucleotides, the CDR3 is TGTGCCAGCAGCTCCCCCTGGGGGCGGCTAGCGGTCTACGAGCAGTACTTC.

This chain connects TRBV5-1 to TRBJ2-5; 8 bases map to TRBD1. The J segment lost 2 bases and the V segment lost 4 bases, leaving 7 bases of the junction unmatched. The CDR3 runs 15 residues. Germline V gives CDR1 SGHRS, CDR2 YFSETQ. The CDR3 reads CASSTRDRHQETQYF. The DNA for the CDR3 is TGCGCCAGCAGCACCCGGGACAGGCATCAAGAGACCCAGTACTTC.

V gene TRBV27 combines with J gene TRBJ2-5; TRBD1 agrees at 8 bases. Germline V gives CDR1 MNHEY, CDR2 SMNVEV (reference sequence). This CDR3 comprises 14 residues. The trim removed 5 bases at V and 1 base at J, leaving 3 bases unmatched. Here the CDR3 reads CASSPGQGQETQYF. For the CDR3, the DNA is TGTGCCAGCAGTCCTGGACAGGGCCAAGAGACCCAGTACTTC.

The table lists this clone with a few counts. The chain has TRBV6-5 and TRBJ1-2, with no clear D. V lost 7 bases and J lost 5, with 11 bases in between. The length of the CDR3 is 12 residues. CDR1 and CDR2 (germline): MNHEY, SVGAGI. CDR3 sequence: CASMGGEYGYTF. In DNA form, the CDR3 reads TGTGCCAGCATGGGCGGGGAGTATGGCTACACCTTC.

This chain connects TRBV27 to TRBJ1-2; maybe TRBD1 (6 bases). In germline, CDR1 is MNHEY, CDR2 SMNVEV (reference sequence). This CDR3 region has 15 residues. The V end lost 0 bases, the J end lost 2 bases, and 10 bases lay between the germline ends. The CDR3 is CASSLSEGQNYGYTF. The CDR3 coding sequence is TGTGCCAGCAGTTTATCTGAAGGACAGAACTATGGCTACACCTTC.

The chain has TRBV5-6 and TRBJ1-1; tentative D call: TRBD1 (6 bases). The V end was cut by 1 base, the J end by 7 bases, with 17 bases between. Germline V gives CDR1 SGHDT, CDR2 YYEEEE. The CDR3 consists of 15 residues. The CDR3 DNA sequence: TGTGCCAGCAGCTTGAACTGGGAGGGGGTCCTTGAAGCTTTCTTT. This sequence encodes CASSLNWEGVLEAFF. Full variable domain (outside the CDR3, taken from reference TRBV5-6 and TRBJ1-1): DAGVTQSPTHLIKTRGQQVTLRCSPKSGHDTVSWYQQALGQGPQFIFQYYEEEERQRGNFPDRFSGHQFPNYSSELNVNALLLGDSALYLCASSLNWEGVLEAFFGQGTRLTVV.

Worth noting for this clone: At one of its ends the junction is not consistent with the germline gene, which may arise from a read error. This sample also contains other DNA sequences that code for the same CDR3. The V call is TRBV29-1, the J call TRBJ2-2, with TRBD1 as a possible D gene (6 bases). The CDR3 runs to 12 residues. Germline assignment: CDR1 SQVTM and CDR2 ANQGSEA. The CDR3 DNA reads as TGTAGCGCCACCCCAGGGGTTGGGGAGCTGTTTTTT. Its protein product is CSATPGVGELFF.

The chain has TRBV29-1 and TRBJ1-2; the match to TRBD1 covers 9 bases. This CDR3 has 13 residues. From germline, CDR1 is SQVTM and CDR2 ANQGSEA. With V trimmed by 5 bases and J by 8 bases, 9 bases remained unmatched. CDR3 DNA sequence: TGCAGCGTTTTCGACAGGGGGTTGTTCGGCTACACCTTC. The encoded protein is CSVFDRGLFGYTF.

This clone showed up just once. The V call is TRBV7-3, the J call TRBJ2-2; 10 nucleotides line up with TRBD2. Trimming removed 4 bases from V and 6 bases from J; junction bases left unmatched: 8. Germline-derived CDR1 and CDR2 are SGHTA and FQGTGA. The CDR3 runs 16 residues. CDR3 DNA: TGTGCCAGCAGCTCCCAACTGGGACTAGCGTCCGGGGAGCTGTTTTTT. This sequence encodes CASSSQLGLASGELFF.

V gene TRBV28 combines with J gene TRBJ1-1; the match to TRBD1 covers 7 bases. CDR1 and CDR2 (germline): MDHEN, SYDVKM. The CDR3 runs 15 residues. Unmatched junction bases numbered 5, after V lost 1 base and J lost 3 bases. CDR3 DNA: TGTGCCAGCAGTTTATCTTGGCAGGGGGACACTGAAGCTTTCTTT. Encoded protein: CASSLSWQGDTEAFF.

The chain links TRBV6-5 to TRBJ2-7, with unresolved D. There are 14 residues in the CDR3. Trimming removed 2 bases from V and 0 bases from J, with 8 bases in between. Germline values: CDR1 MNHEY, CDR2 SVGAGI. The CDR3 DNA reads TGTGCCAGCAGTTACCAAGATAGCTCCTACGAGCAGTACTTC. It codes for CASSYQDSSYEQYF.

The chain recombines TRBV5-6 with TRBJ2-7, with D perhaps matching TRBD1 (5 bases). V lost 1 base and J 0 bases, leaving 11 bases between the germline ends. The CDR3 is 15 amino acids. Per the germline V gene, CDR1 is SGHDT and CDR2 is YYEEEE. The CDR3 DNA is TGTGCCAGCAGCTTGTGGGCCAGGGCCTCCTACGAGCAGTACTTC. It yields the protein CASSLWARASYEQYF. Complete variable domain (other parts from reference TRBV5-6 and TRBJ2-7): DAGVTQSPTHLIKTRGQQVTLRCSPKSGHDTVSWYQQALGQGPQFIFQYYEEEERQRGNFPDRFSGHQFPNYSSELNVNALLLGDSALYLCASSLWARASYEQYFGPGTRLTVT.

This sequence joins TRBV5-4 and TRBJ2-2, with D perhaps TRBD2 (5 bases). Trimming stripped 3 bases from V and 6 bases from J, with 12 bases between. This CDR3 is 14 amino acids long. Germline loops: CDR1 SGHNT, CDR2 YYREEE (reference sequence). The CDR3 loop is CASSWTLEPGELFF. The CDR3 DNA sequence: TGTGCCAGCAGCTGGACTTTAGAACCCGGGGAGCTGTTTTTT.

The rearrangement joins TRBV27 to TRBJ1-6; TRBD1 matches at 7 bases. Looked up from germline, CDR1 is MNHEY and CDR2 is SMNVEV (reference sequence). Germline trimming cut 5 bases from V and 5 bases from J; bases unmatched to any gene: 3. This CDR3 has 14 residues. The CDR3 coding sequence is TGTGCCAGCAGTATGGGACAGCATAATTCACCCCTCCACTTT. This gives the protein CASSMGQHNSPLHF.

This clone was counted only a few times. The rearrangement uses TRBV5-6 and TRBJ1-2; 9 nucleotides align to TRBD1. Germline V gives CDR1 SGHDT, CDR2 YYEEEE. J lost 6 bases, V lost 6 bases, and 6 bases had no gene match. The CDR3 is 13 residues long. The CDR3 here is CASIMTGGHGYTF. The CDR3 DNA reads TGTGCCAGCATCATGACAGGGGGGCATGGCTACACCTTC.

This chain links TRBV5-1 with TRBJ1-2; TRBD1 matches at 7 bases. This CDR3 contains 14 residues. V dropped 0 bases and J dropped 5; count of bases not matched to a gene: 4. Looked up from germline, CDR1 is SGHRS and CDR2 is YFSETQ. Here the CDR3 DNA reads TGCGCCAGCAGCTTGGTCCAGGGGGAGTATGGCTACACCTTC. Amino acid sequence: CASSLVQGEYGYTF. Combining the CDR3 with reference TRBV5-1 and TRBJ1-2 gives the whole variable domain KAGVTQTPRYLIKTRGQQVTLSCSPISGHRSVSWYQQTPGQGLQFLFEYFSETQRNKGNFPGRFSGRQFSNSRSEMNVSTLELGDSALYLCASSLVQGEYGYTFGSGTRLTVV.

This rearrangement joins TRBV11-2 to TRBJ2-3; a weak D match, TRBD2 (6 bases). Trimming took off 6 bases at V and 4 bases at J, with 20 bases between the two ends. Per the germline V gene, CDR1 is SGHAT and CDR2 is FQNNGV. CDR3 length: 16 residues. Written as DNA, the CDR3 is TGTGCCAGCAGTCGCGAGTCGGGAGTTCGGGCAGATACGCAGTATTTT. Translated, it gives CASSRESGVRADTQYF.

This clone was seen a few times. The J gene is TRBJ1-1, the V gene TRBV6-5, with D hard to call. CDR1 and CDR2 (germline): MNHEY, SVGAGI. The V gene lost 4 bases and the J gene lost 0 bases, with 9 bases spanning the gap. The CDR3 spans 14 residues. For the CDR3, the DNA is TGTGCCAGCAGTTTAGCGGCAGTGAACACTGAAGCTTTCTTT. It codes for CASSLAAVNTEAFF.

This chain joins TRBV10-3 and TRBJ2-1; D unclear. In germline, CDR1 is ENHRY, CDR2 SYGVKD. This CDR3 comprises 11 residues. Trimming stripped 4 bases from V and 6 bases from J, with 4 bases between. Written as DNA, the CDR3 is TGTGCCATCAGTGTCGTCAATGAGCAGTTCTTC. Its translation is CAISVVNEQFF.

The table lists this clone with a few counts. The rearrangement joins TRBV5-4 to TRBJ1-1; D is unclear. The germline V and J ends were trimmed by 4 bases and 4 bases, with 5 bases remaining between them. Germline CDR1 SGHNT, CDR2 YYREEE (reference sequence). The CDR3 is 11 residues long. This chain's CDR3 is CASSRGTEAFF. The CDR3 region has the DNA TGTGCCAGCAGCCGGGGCACTGAAGCTTTCTTT.

V is TRBV7-2 and J is TRBJ1-5; D not resolved. Germline V lookup: CDR1 SGHTA, CDR2 FQGNSA. CDR3 size: 12 residues. V lost 4 bases and J lost 5, with 6 bases in between. In nucleotides, the CDR3 is TGTGCCAGCAGCTCAAACTATCAGCCCCAGCATTTT. Translation: CASSSNYQPQHF.

The chain recombines TRBV14 with TRBJ1-2, with D possibly TRBD1 on 6 matching bases. CDR1 is SGHDN, CDR2 FVKESK, per germline. The CDR3 is 13 residues long. Trimming took off 3 bases at V and 7 bases at J, with 12 bases between the two ends. The DNA of the CDR3 is TGTGCCAGCAGCCAGGGCAGGGGATTTGGCTACACCTTC. Its protein product is CASSQGRGFGYTF.

This sequence joins TRBV5-1 and TRBJ1-2, with TRBD1 as a possible D gene (6 bases). Trimming shortened V by 4 bases and J by 2 bases, and 9 bases separated the two germline ends. The germline V gene has CDR1 SGHRS and CDR2 YFSETQ. This CDR3 spans 13 amino acids. CDR3 sequence: CASSDGQNYGYTF. The CDR3 coding sequence is TGCGCCAGCAGCGACGGACAGAACTATGGCTACACCTTC.